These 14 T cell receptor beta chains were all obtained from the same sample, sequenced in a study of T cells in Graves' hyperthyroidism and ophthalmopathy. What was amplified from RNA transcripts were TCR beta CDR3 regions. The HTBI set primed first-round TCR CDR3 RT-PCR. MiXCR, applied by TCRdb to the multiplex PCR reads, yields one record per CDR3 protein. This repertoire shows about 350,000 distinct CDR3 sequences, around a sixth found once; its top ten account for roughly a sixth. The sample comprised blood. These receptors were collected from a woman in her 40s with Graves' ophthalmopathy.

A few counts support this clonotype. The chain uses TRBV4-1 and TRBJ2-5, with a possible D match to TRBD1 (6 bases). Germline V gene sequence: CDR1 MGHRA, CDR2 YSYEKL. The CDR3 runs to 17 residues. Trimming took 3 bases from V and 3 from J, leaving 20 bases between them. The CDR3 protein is CASSHQARYRAEETQYF. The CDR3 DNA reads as TGCGCCAGCAGCCACCAAGCTCGATACAGGGCTGAAGAGACCCAGTACTTC.

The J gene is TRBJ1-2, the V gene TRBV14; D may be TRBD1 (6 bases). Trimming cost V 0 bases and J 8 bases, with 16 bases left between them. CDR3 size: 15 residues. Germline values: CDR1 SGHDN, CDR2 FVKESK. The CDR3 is CASSQDSANRVGYTF. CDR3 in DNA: TGTGCCAGCAGCCAAGATTCCGCCAACAGGGTCGGCTACACCTTC.

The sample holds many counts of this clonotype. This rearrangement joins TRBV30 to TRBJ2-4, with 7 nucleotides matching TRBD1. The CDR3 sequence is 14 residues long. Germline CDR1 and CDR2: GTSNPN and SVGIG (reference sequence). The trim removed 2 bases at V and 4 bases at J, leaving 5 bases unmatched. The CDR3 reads CAWSRDSPKNIQYF. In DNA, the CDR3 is TGTGCCTGGAGTCGGGACAGCCCTAAAAACATTCAGTACTTC. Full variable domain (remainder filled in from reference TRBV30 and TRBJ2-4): SQTIHQWPATLVQPVGSPLSLECTVEGTSNPNLYWYRQAAGRGLQLLFYSVGIGQISSEVPQNLSASRPQDRQFILSSKKLLLSDSGFYLCAWSRDSPKNIQYFGAGTRLSVL.

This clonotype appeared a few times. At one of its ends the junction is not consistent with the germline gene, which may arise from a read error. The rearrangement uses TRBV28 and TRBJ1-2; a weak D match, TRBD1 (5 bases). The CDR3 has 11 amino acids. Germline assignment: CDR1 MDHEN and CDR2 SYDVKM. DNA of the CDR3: TGTGCCATCAGTTGGGTCGGGGGTCGCATCTTC. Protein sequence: CAISWVGGRIF.

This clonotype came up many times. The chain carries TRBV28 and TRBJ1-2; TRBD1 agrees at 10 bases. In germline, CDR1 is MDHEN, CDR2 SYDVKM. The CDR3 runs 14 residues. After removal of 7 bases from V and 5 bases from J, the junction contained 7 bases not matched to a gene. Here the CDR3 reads CASNPTGGEYGYTF. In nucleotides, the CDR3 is TGTGCCAGCAACCCGACAGGGGGCGAATATGGCTACACCTTC.

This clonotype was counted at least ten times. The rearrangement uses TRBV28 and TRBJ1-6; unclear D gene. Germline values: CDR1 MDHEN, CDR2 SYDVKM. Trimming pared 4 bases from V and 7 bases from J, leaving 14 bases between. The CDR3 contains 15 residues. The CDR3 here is CASSSAGVINSPLHF. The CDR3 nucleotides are TGTGCCAGCAGTTCCGCCGGAGTGATAAATTCACCCCTCCACTTT.

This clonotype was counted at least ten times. CDR3 sequence: CASSLQAGGAYEQYF. CDR3 nucleotide sequence: TGCGCCAGCAGTCTACAAGCGGGAGGAGCCTACGAGCAGTACTTC. The gene calls are TRBV5-1 and TRBJ2-7, with 9 bases aligning to TRBD2. V was clipped by 5 bases and J by 2 bases; unmatched bases: 8. The CDR3 contains 15 residues. CDR1 and CDR2 (germline): SGHRS, YFSETQ.

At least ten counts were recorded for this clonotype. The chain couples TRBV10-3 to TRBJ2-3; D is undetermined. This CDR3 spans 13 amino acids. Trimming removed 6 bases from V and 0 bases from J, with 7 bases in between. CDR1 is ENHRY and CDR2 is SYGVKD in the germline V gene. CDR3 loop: CAISPGSTDTQYF. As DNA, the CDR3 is TGTGCCATCAGCCCCGGGAGCACAGATACGCAGTATTTT.

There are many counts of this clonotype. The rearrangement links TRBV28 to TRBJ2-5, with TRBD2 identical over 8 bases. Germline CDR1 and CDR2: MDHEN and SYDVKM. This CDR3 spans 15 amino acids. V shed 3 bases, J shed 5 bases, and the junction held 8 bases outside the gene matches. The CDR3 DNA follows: TGTGCCAGCAGTTTTCAGAGCGGGAGTGGGGAGACCCAGTACTTC. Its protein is CASSFQSGSGETQYF.

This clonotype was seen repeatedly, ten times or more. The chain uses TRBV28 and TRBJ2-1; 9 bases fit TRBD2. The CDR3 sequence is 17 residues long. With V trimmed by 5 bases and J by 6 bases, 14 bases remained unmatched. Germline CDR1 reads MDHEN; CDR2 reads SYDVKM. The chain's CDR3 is CASSATGTSIRSNEQFF. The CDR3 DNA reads TGTGCCAGCAGTGCTACCGGGACTAGCATTAGGTCCAATGAGCAGTTCTTC.

CDR3 nucleotide sequence: TGTGCCAGCAATTCACAGGGGTACGGCTACACCTTC. Amino acids: CASNSQGYGYTF. The V call is TRBV6-5, the J call TRBJ1-2; TRBD1 matches 7 bases. The CDR3 spans 12 residues. CDR1 and CDR2 from the germline V gene are MNHEY and SVGAGI. V was clipped by 7 bases and J by 8 bases; unmatched bases: 7.

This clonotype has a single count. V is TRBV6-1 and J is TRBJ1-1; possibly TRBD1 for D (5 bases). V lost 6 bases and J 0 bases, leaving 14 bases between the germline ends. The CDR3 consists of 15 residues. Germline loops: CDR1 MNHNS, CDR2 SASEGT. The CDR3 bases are TGTGCCAGCAGCGATCCAGGGCTAATGAACACTGAAGCTTTCTTT. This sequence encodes CASSDPGLMNTEAFF.

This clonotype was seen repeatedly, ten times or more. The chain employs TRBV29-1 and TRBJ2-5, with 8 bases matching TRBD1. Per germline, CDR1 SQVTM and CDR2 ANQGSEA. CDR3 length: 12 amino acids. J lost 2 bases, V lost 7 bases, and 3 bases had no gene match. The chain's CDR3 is CSAGQAQETQYF. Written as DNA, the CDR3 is TGCAGCGCGGGACAGGCGCAAGAGACCCAGTACTTC.

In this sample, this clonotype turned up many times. The CDR3 is CASSLARSSYEQYF. CDR3 DNA: TGTGCCAGCAGTTTAGCGAGGAGCTCCTACGAGCAGTACTTC. The chain carries TRBV28 and TRBJ2-7; no clear D gene. Germline values: CDR1 MDHEN, CDR2 SYDVKM. V gave up 2 bases and J gave up 0 bases, with 8 bases separating them. The CDR3 extends over 14 amino acids.